The T cell receptor (beta chain) under discussion was sequenced for a study of blood T cell repertoires in COVID-19. For the study at large: Samples of COVID-19 (acute and convalescent) were obtained from the United States, Italy and Spain. PBMCs, B-cell-depleted T cells, or T cells were the source of the cDNA or gDNA that made up the material.

Libraries were prepared by immunoSEQ multiplex PCR; TCRdb keeps only in-frame clonotypes and omits some of them. This sample has fewer than 400,000 clones; 89% occur once, and the top ten carry 4.5% to 6.5%. Cohort assignment relied on participant-reported clinical history. Recovered participants had two consecutive negative NP/OP PCR tests, healthcare professional clearance, or symptom resolution. CDR1 and CDR2 from the germline V gene are LGHDT and YNNKEL (reference sequence). The CDR3 spans 15 residues. V shed 1 base and J shed 7 bases, with 16 bases lying between them. Sequences were obtained from PBMCs or T cells enriched from blood (not recorded which). This clonotype was sampled from a man aged 55 to 70 who had recovered from COVID-19. The chain couples TRBV3-1 (or the pseudogene TRBV3-2) to TRBJ1-2, with D perhaps matching TRBD1 (6 bases). CDR3 sequence reads: CASSQADRPFGGYTF. In DNA, the CDR3 is TGTGCCAGCAGCCAAGCAGACAGGCCCTTTGGTGGCTACACCTTC.